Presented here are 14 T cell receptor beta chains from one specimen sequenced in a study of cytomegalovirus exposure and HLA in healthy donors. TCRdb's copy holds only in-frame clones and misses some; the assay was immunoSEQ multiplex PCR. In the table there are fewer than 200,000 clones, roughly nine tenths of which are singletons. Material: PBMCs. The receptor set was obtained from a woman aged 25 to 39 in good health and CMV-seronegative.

The CDR3, as DNA: TGTGCCAGCAGCCAATGGGGGGCTAGCACAGATACGCAGTATTTT. Its translation is CASSQWGASTDTQYF. This sequence joins TRBV4-2 and TRBJ2-3; D is tentatively TRBD1 or TRBD2 (6 bases each). The CDR3 consists of 15 residues. Between the trimmed V and J ends, which lost 2 bases and 0 bases, there was a span of 9 bases. CDR1 and CDR2 from the germline V gene are LGHNA and YNFKEQ.

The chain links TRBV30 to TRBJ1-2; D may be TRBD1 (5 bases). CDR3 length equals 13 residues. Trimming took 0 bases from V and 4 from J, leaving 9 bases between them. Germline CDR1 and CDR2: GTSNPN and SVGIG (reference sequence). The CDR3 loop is CAWSVGGSYGYTF. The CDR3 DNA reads TGTGCCTGGAGTGTGGGGGGTTCCTATGGCTACACCTTC.

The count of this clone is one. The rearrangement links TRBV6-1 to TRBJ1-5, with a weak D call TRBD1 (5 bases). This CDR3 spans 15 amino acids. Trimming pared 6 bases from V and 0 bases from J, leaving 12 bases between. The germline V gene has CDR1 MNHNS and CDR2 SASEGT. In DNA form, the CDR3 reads TGTGCCAGCAGGGTACAGGTGTATAGCAATCAGCCCCAGCATTTT. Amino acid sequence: CASRVQVYSNQPQHF.

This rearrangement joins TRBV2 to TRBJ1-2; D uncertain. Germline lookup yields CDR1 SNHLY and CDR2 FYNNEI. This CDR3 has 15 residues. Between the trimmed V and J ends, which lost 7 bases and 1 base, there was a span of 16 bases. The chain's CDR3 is CASMSHNRDNYGYTF. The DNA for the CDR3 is TGTGCCAGCATGAGCCACAACCGAGATAACTATGGCTACACCTTC.

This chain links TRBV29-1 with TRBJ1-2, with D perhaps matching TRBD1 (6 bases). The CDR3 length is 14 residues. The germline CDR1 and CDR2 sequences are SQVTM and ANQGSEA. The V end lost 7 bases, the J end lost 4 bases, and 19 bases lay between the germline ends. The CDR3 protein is CSGGERGAGYGYTF. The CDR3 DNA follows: TGCAGCGGAGGGGAACGGGGGGCCGGCTATGGCTACACCTTC.

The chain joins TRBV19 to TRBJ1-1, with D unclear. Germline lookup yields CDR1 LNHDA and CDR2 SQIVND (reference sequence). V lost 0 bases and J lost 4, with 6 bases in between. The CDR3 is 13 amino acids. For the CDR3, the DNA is TGTGCCAGTAGTATAGACGGGTTCACTGAAGCTTTCTTT. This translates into CASSIDGFTEAFF.

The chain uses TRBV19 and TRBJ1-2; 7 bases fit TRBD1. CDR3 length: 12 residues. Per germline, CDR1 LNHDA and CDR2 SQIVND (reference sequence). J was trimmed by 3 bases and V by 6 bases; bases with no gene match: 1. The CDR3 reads CASSTGDYGYTF. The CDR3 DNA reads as TGTGCCAGTAGCACAGGGGACTATGGCTACACCTTC.

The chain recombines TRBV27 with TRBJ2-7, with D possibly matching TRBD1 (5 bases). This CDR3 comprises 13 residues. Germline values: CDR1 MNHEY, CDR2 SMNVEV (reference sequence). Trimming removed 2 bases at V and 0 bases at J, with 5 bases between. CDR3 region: CASSLDSSYEQYF. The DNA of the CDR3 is TGTGCCAGCAGTTTAGACAGCTCCTACGAGCAGTACTTC.

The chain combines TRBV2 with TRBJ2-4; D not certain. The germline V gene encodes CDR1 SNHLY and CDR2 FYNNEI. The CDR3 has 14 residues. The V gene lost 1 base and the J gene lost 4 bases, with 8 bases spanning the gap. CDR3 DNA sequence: TGTGCCAGCAGTGAAGTCGGCCAGAAAAACATTCAGTACTTC. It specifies CASSEVGQKNIQYF. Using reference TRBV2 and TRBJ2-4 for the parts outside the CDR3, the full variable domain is EPEVTQTPSHQVTQMGQEVILRCVPISNHLYFYWYRQILGQKVEFLVSFYNNEISEKSEIFDDQFSVERPDGSNFTLKIRSTKLEDSAMYFCASSEVGQKNIQYFGAGTRLSVL.

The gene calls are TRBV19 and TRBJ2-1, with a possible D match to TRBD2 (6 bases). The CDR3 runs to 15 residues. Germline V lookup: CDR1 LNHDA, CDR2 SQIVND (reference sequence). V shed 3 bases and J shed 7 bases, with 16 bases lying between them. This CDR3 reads CASSIRDGSWNEQFF. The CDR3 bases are TGTGCCAGTAGTATCCGGGACGGGAGCTGGAATGAGCAGTTCTTC.

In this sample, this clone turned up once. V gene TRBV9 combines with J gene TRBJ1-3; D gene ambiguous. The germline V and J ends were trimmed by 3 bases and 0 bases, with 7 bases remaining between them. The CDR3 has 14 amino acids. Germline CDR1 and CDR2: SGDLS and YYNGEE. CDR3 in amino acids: CASSGDSSGNTIYF. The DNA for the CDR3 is TGTGCCAGCAGCGGAGATTCCTCTGGAAACACCATATATTTT.

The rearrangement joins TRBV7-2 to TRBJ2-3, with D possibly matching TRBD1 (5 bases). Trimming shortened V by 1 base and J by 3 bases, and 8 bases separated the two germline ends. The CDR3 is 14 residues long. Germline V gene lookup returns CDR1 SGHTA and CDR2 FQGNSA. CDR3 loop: CASSLDDRTDTQYF. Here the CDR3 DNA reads TGTGCCAGCAGCTTAGACGACAGAACAGATACGCAGTATTTT.

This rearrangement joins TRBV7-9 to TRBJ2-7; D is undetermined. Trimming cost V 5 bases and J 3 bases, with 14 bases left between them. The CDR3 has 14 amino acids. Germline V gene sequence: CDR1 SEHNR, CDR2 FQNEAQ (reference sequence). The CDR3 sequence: CASSQTGVNYEQYF. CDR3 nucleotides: TGTGCCAGCAGCCAAACTGGGGTAAACTACGAGCAGTACTTC.

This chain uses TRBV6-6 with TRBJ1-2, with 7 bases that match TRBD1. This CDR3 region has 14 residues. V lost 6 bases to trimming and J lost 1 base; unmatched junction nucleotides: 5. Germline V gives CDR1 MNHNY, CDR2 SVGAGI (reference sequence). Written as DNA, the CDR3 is TGTGCCAGCAGACCTTCAGGGGGTAACTATGGCTACACCTTC. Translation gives CASRPSGGNYGYTF.